This record covers a single T cell receptor beta chain. The record originates from a study of PD-L1 blockade in urothelial cancer. Looking at the study overall: Median T cell yield per blood sample was 110,000 to 150,000 cells.

Patients were living with locally advanced or metastatic urothelial carcinoma. The data were produced by immunoSEQ multiplex PCR, yet TCRdb's version contains in-frame clones alone and is incomplete. The sample yields about 50,000 clones, roughly 80% seen once. With 2 bases removed from V and 5 bases from J, the gap between germline ends came to 13 bases. CDR3 size: 14 residues. CDR1 is SGDLS and CDR2 is YYNGEE in the germline V gene. The TCR sequence derives from a man between 65 and 79 years old with urothelial cancer. The source material was PBMCs, sampled around atezolizumab (anti-PD-L1) treatment. The V gene is TRBV9, the J gene TRBJ2-5; a possible D gene is TRBD2 (5 bases). CDR3: CASSVGVVSETQYF. CDR3 DNA sequence: TGTGCCAGCAGCGTCGGGGTCGTAAGTGAGACCCAGTACTTC.